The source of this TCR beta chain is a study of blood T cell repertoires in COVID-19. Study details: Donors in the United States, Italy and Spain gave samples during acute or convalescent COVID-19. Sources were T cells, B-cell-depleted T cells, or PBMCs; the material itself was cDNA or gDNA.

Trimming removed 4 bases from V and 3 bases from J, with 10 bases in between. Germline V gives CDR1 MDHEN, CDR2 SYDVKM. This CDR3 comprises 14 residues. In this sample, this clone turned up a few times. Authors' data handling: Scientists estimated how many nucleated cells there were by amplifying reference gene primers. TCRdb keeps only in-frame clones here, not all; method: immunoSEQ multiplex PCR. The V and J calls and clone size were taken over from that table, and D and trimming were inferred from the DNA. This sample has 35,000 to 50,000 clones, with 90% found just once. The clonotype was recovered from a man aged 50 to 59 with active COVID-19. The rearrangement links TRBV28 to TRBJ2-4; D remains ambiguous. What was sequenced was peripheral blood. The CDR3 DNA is TGTGCCAGCAGTTCCTTAGTATACAAAAACATTCAGTACTTC. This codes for CASSSLVYKNIQYF.